A selection of T cell receptor beta chains follows, all from one sample in a study of CD8 T cells in Susac syndrome. Each CDR3 protein is one row after TCRdb ran MiXCR on the immunoSEQ multiplex PCR reads. The repertoire has about 290,000 distinct CDR3 sequences, 89% of them found once; the top ten carry approximately 0.18%. The sample was CD8+ T cells from PBMCs. The receptors originated from a human donor with multiple sclerosis. CDR3s include the opening cysteine and the closing phenylalanine or tryptophan. D genes are given only for firm matches. Clone size is given for some rows only: seen once, a few or many times, or a class if the clone is expanded.

D gene	clone size	V gene	J gene	CDR3 DNA	CDR3 protein
TRBD2	NA	TRBV20-1	TRBJ2-7	TGCAGTGCTAGAGGGGAGCGGGAGTCGTCTTACGAGCAGTACTTC	CSARGERESSYEQYF
NA	NA	TRBV27	TRBJ1-2	TGTGCCAGCAGCTGGGGGGGCCCAAACTATGGCTACACCTTC	CASSWGGPNYGYTF
TRBD1	NA	TRBV12-3/TRBV12-4	TRBJ2-3	TGTGCCAGCAGTTGGGGGACAGGGGAAACAGATACGCAGTATTTT	CASSWGTGETDTQYF
NA	NA	TRBV9	TRBJ1-1	TGTGCCAGCAGCGGGGGTAATGCGGGAGCTTTCTTT	CASSGGNAGAFF
NA	NA	TRBV5-6	TRBJ2-3	TGTGCCAGCAGCTTGATCCCGGGGGGCACAGATACGCAGTATTTT	CASSLIPGGTDTQYF
NA	NA	TRBV27	TRBJ2-6	TGTGCCAGCAGTTCCCCCTTGAGCCCTGGGGCCAACGTCCTGACTTTC	CASSSPLSPGANVLTF
NA	NA	TRBV10-2	TRBJ1-1	TGCGCCAGCAGGCTACCGCCAGGACACCTGGGCACTGAAGCTTTCTTT	CASRLPPGHLGTEAFF
TRBD2	once	TRBV7-9	TRBJ2-1	TGTGCCAGCAGCGGGTCTAGCGGGAAAATAAACAATGAGCAGTTCTTC	CASSGSSGKINNEQFF
NA	NA	TRBV7-2	TRBJ2-1	TGTGCCAGCAGCTTGGACCCCCTGACGTACAATGAGCAGTTCTTC	CASSLDPLTYNEQFF
TRBD2	once	TRBV5-5	TRBJ2-1	TGTGCCAGCAGCTTCGGGACTAGCGGGTCTCATGAGCAGTTCTTC	CASSFGTSGSHEQFF
TRBD2	NA	TRBV6-1	TRBJ2-5	TGTGCCAGCAGTCCGGGACTAGCGGGAGGAGAGACCCAGTACTTC	CASSPGLAGGETQYF
TRBD1	NA	TRBV4-3	TRBJ2-1	TGCGCCAGCAGCCCGACCGTACAGGGGGCTTCCTACAATGAGCAGTTCTTC	CASSPTVQGASYNEQFF
TRBD2	NA	TRBV2	TRBJ2-7	TGTGCCATCTACGGGGGGACGTTCGACGAGCAGTACTTC	CAIYGGTFDEQYF
NA	few	TRBV7-2	TRBJ2-3	TGTGCCAGCAGCTTAGGTCAGGGTACAGATACGCAGTATTTT	CASSLGQGTDTQYF
NA	NA	TRBV28	TRBJ2-7	TGTGCCAGCAGTTTCCAGACAGGAGGGGGCCTAGGGCAGTACTTC	CASSFQTGGGLGQYF
NA	NA	TRBV5-6	TRBJ2-1	TGTGCCAGCAGCCCCGCAGGGACCTACAATGAGCAGTTCTTC	CASSPAGTYNEQFF
NA	NA	TRBV28	TRBJ1-2	TGTGCCAGCAGTTTAGGCCTCCTTTTTTATGGCTACACCTTC	CASSLGLLFYGYTF
NA	NA	TRBV28	TRBJ1-5	TGTGCCAGCAGGGAGGGAGGGCAGCCCCAGCATTTT	CASREGGQPQHF
NA	NA	TRBV28	TRBJ2-7	TGTGCCAGCAGTTTCACGGGGCCCGGCTACGAGCAGTACTTC	CASSFTGPGYEQYF
TRBD1	NA	TRBV19	TRBJ1-1	TGTGCCAGCAGGGGGAGAGAAACTGAAGCTTTCTTT	CASRGRETEAFF
NA	NA	TRBV20-1	TRBJ2-1	TGCAGTGCTGACAGCCCCAGCTCCTACAATGAGCAGTTCTTC	CSADSPSSYNEQFF
NA	NA	TRBV6-5	TRBJ2-6	TGTGCGGTGTACGTCTCTGGGGCCAACGTCCTGACTTTC	CAVYVSGANVLTF
NA	NA	TRBV4-1	TRBJ2-2	TGCGCCAGCACCCCATGGGACGTCGCGAACACCGGGGAGCTGTTTTTT	CASTPWDVANTGELFF
TRBD2	NA	TRBV19	TRBJ2-2	TGTGCCAGTTCCGGGACTAGCGGGAGTTCCACCGGGGAGCTGTTTTTT	CASSGTSGSSTGELFF
NA	NA	TRBV7-2	TRBJ2-2	TGTGCCAGCAGTCCTTGGGCCACGCCCGGGGAGCTGTTTTTT	CASSPWATPGELFF
TRBD2	NA	TRBV27	TRBJ2-1	TGTGCCAGCAGTTTCGCCGGGACTAGCGGGGTCTCCTACAATGAGCAGTTCTTC	CASSFAGTSGVSYNEQFF
NA	NA	TRBV12-3/TRBV12-4	TRBJ2-1	TGTGCCAGCAGCAAGAGCTCCTACAATGAGCAGTTCTTC	CASSKSSYNEQFF
NA	NA	TRBV19	TRBJ2-7	TGTGCCAGTAGTATTGCAGACAGAGGCTACGAGCAGTACTTC	CASSIADRGYEQYF
TRBD2	NA	TRBV30	TRBJ2-1	TGTGCCTGGAGTAACCCGCTCCGCGGGAGTCGAAATGAGCAGTTCTTC	CAWSNPLRGSRNEQFF
NA	NA	TRBV2	TRBJ1-6	TGTGCCAGCAGTCCAGGGACCAAACTAGGGGCTCATTCACCCCTCCACTTT	CASSPGTKLGAHSPLHF
NA	NA	TRBV6-5	TRBJ2-1	TGTGCCAGCAGTTACTCTGAGGGGTCACTTAATGAGCAGTTCTTC	CASSYSEGSLNEQFF
TRBD2	once	TRBV4-1	TRBJ2-1	TGCGCCAGCAGCCATGGGACTAGCGGGACGGATGAGCAGTTCTTC	CASSHGTSGTDEQFF
NA	NA	TRBV7-6	TRBJ2-7	TGTGCCAGCAGCTTGAGTGTGTACTACGAGCAGTACTTC	CASSLSVYYEQYF
NA	NA	TRBV20-1	TRBJ2-1	TGCAGTTTAGAGTTGGGGGGAAGCTCCTACAATGAGCAGTTCTTC	CSLELGGSSYNEQFF
NA	NA	TRBV6-4	TRBJ2-6	TGTGCCAGCAGTGAAATTGCAGGGACTGGGGCCAACGTCCTGACTTTC	CASSEIAGTGANVLTF
NA	NA	TRBV2	TRBJ1-3	TGTGCCAGCAGTGAAGCCCCCGAGGGAAACACCATATATTTT	CASSEAPEGNTIYF
TRBD2	NA	TRBV20-1	TRBJ2-1	TGCAGTGCCCCGCTCCGGGGGGTGTCCTACAATGAGCAGTTCTTC	CSAPLRGVSYNEQFF
NA	NA	TRBV9	TRBJ2-1	TGTGCCAGCAGCCCCGTAGGAGACAATGAGCAGTTCTTC	CASSPVGDNEQFF
NA	NA	TRBV5-5	TRBJ2-5	TGTGCCAGCAGCCCTGACATAAACCAAGAGACCCAGTACTTC	CASSPDINQETQYF
TRBD1	once	TRBV28	TRBJ1-5	TGTGCCAGCAGTGTCGTCCCGGGACAGAATCAGCCCCAGCATTTT	CASSVVPGQNQPQHF
NA	NA	TRBV24-1	TRBJ2-7	TGTGCCACCAGTGATTTGCGGCGCCCCTACGAGCAGTACTTC	CATSDLRRPYEQYF
NA	NA	TRBV29-1	TRBJ2-4	TGCAGCGTTGAAGACGGTGTCCTATCCAAAAACATTCAGTACTTC	CSVEDGVLSKNIQYF
NA	NA	TRBV4-1	TRBJ2-1	TGCGCCAGCAGCCGAATGGCACATGAGCAGTTCTTC	CASSRMAHEQFF
TRBD2	NA	TRBV7-8	TRBJ2-1	TGTGCCAGCAGCTTACGGCTAGCGGGAGCGTTCGGGAATGAGCAGTTCTTC	CASSLRLAGAFGNEQFF
TRBD1	NA	TRBV29-1	TRBJ2-1	TGCAGCGTGGGACAGGGTTGGAATGAGCAGTTCTTC	CSVGQGWNEQFF
TRBD2	NA	TRBV29-1	TRBJ2-2	TGCAGCGTTGAATCAGGGGGACTAGCGGAAATCACCGGGGAGCTGTTTTTT	CSVESGGLAEITGELFF
NA	NA	TRBV27	TRBJ1-1	TGTGCCAGCAGCCAGGGACTATGGGGCACTGAAGCTTTCTTT	CASSQGLWGTEAFF
NA	once	TRBV23-1	TRBJ1-5	TGCGCCAGCAGCCCGGCCTTCAATCAGCCCCAGCATTTT	CASSPAFNQPQHF
NA	NA	TRBV21-1	TRBJ2-7	TGTGCCAGCACCCCATCGGGGAGTTACGAGCAGTACTTC	CASTPSGSYEQYF
TRBD1	NA	TRBV7-3	TRBJ2-3	TGTGCCAGCAGCCCTGCTCTAGGACAGGCAGATACGCAGTATTTT	CASSPALGQADTQYF